These 17 T cell receptor beta chains originate from one sample sequenced in a study of blood T cell repertoires in COVID-19. Profiling relied on immunoSEQ multiplex PCR, and the TCRdb table lists in-frame clones only, not all of them. The sample consists of 45,000 to 55,000 clones, roughly 80% of them appearing once. The sequencing input was peripheral blood. These receptors all come from a man aged 45-65 years with active COVID-19.

V gene TRBV19 combines with J gene TRBJ1-2; TRBD1 matches at 8 bases. Germline lookup yields CDR1 LNHDA and CDR2 SQIVND (reference sequence). This CDR3 comprises 14 residues. The ends lost 3 bases at V and 4 bases at J; junction bases unmatched: 4. Here the CDR3 reads CASSIRDRRYGYTF. CDR3 nucleotides: TGTGCCAGTAGTATTAGGGACAGGCGCTATGGCTACACCTTC.

The chain combines TRBV2 with TRBJ1-2, with D possibly TRBD1 on 5 matching bases. Looked up from germline, CDR1 is SNHLY and CDR2 is FYNNEI. Trimming cost V 8 bases and J 2 bases, with 15 bases left between them. The CDR3 totals 14 residues. In nucleotides, the CDR3 is TGTGCCAGCTCTGCTCGCAGGGCCAACTATGGCTACACCTTC. It is translated as CASSARRANYGYTF.

This clone came up once. This chain joins TRBV19 and TRBJ1-4, with 7 bases identical to TRBD1. From germline, CDR1 is LNHDA and CDR2 SQIVND (reference sequence). This CDR3 has 15 residues. Trimming cost V 5 bases and J 8 bases; bases outside gene matches: 11. The CDR3 sequence is CASSAQGGRWEKLFF. In nucleotides, the CDR3 is TGTGCCAGTAGTGCCCAGGGGGGCCGGTGGGAAAAACTGTTTTTT. Full variable domain (outside the CDR3, taken from reference TRBV19 and TRBJ1-4): DGGITQSPKYLFRKEGQNVTLSCEQNLNHDAMYWYRQDPGQGLRLIYYSQIVNDFQKGDIAEGYSVSREKKESFPLTVTSAQKNPTAFYLCASSAQGGRWEKLFFGSGTQLSVL.

This chain connects TRBV6-1 to TRBJ1-1; D might be TRBD1 (5 bases). Trimming shortened V by 0 bases and J by 6 bases, and 20 bases separated the two germline ends. This CDR3 is built from 17 residues. The germline CDR1 and CDR2 sequences are MNHNS and SASEGT. For the CDR3, the DNA is TGTGCCAGCAGTGAAGCGACTTGGGAAGGGGTTTTTTCTGAAGCTTTCTTT. The encoded protein is CASSEATWEGVFSEAFF.

V and J are TRBV19 and TRBJ1-5; no clear D. The CDR3 consists of 12 residues. Germline V gene lookup returns CDR1 LNHDA and CDR2 SQIVND (reference sequence). V was trimmed by 6 bases and J by 5 bases, leaving 8 bases between them. CDR3 nucleotide sequence: TGTGCCAGTAGGGTACTTGATCAGCCCCAGCATTTT. This encodes CASRVLDQPQHF.

The rearrangement uses TRBV5-6 and TRBJ1-4, with a weak D call TRBD1 (5 bases). Germline V gene lookup returns CDR1 SGHDT and CDR2 YYEEEE. Trimming removed 0 bases at V and 1 base at J, with 10 bases between. CDR3 length equals 16 residues. The CDR3 DNA reads as TGTGCCAGCAGCTTGGGGGCAGGGCAAACTAATGAAAAACTGTTTTTT. This sequence encodes CASSLGAGQTNEKLFF.

The chain has TRBV2 and TRBJ2-7; 9 bases are shared with TRBD2. The trim removed 4 bases at V and 4 bases at J, leaving 5 bases unmatched. Germline V CDR1 and CDR2: SNHLY, FYNNEI. The CDR3 loop spans 14 amino acids. CDR3 DNA sequence: TGTGCCAGCAGTGTAGAAGCGGGGGGATACGAGCAGTACTTC. This translates into CASSVEAGGYEQYF.

The V and J genes are TRBV2 and TRBJ2-3; 9 nucleotides match TRBD1. The CDR3 length is 15 residues. The junction had 8 bases not matched to a gene; V was cut back by 8 bases and J by 2 bases. Germline CDR1 SNHLY, CDR2 FYNNEI. This chain's CDR3 is CASPDRGETTDTQYF. CDR3 sequence (DNA): TGTGCCAGCCCGGACAGGGGCGAGACCACAGATACGCAGTATTTT.

The rearrangement links TRBV6-2 or TRBV6-3 to TRBJ2-2, with 9 bases that match TRBD2. CDR3 size: 18 residues. Germline V gene sequence: CDR1 MNHEY, CDR2 SVGEGT. The J segment lost 7 bases and the V segment lost 2 bases, leaving 14 bases of the junction unmatched. CDR3 region: CASSYPSGGLVIDGELFF. CDR3 DNA sequence: TGTGCCAGCAGTTACCCCAGCGGGGGGCTAGTAATTGACGGGGAGCTGTTTTTT.

V gene TRBV5-1 combines with J gene TRBJ1-2, with D maybe TRBD1 (5 bases). The V end was cut by 0 bases, the J end by 7 bases, with 16 bases between. CDR3 size: 15 residues. The germline gives CDR1 SGHRS, CDR2 YFSETQ. In DNA, the CDR3 is TGCGCCAGCAGCTTGGAGGGACTCCAACCTCGTGGCTACACCTTC. Its translation is CASSLEGLQPRGYTF.

The J gene is TRBJ1-3, the V gene TRBV7-2; D uncertain. Germline CDR1 SGHTA, CDR2 FQGNSA. The V and J ends lost 2 bases and 0 bases respectively, with 11 bases between them. The CDR3 has 16 residues. The CDR3 here is CASSLNSPGSGNTIYF. CDR3 DNA sequence: TGTGCCAGCAGCTTAAACAGTCCAGGCTCTGGAAACACCATATATTTT.

This clone was recorded once. The rearrangement links TRBV14 to TRBJ2-5; D is ambiguous. CDR1 is SGHDN and CDR2 is FVKESK in the germline V gene. V lost 0 bases and J lost 4, with 9 bases in between. CDR3 size: 14 residues. CDR3 sequence (DNA): TGTGCCAGCAGCCAAGATTCCAGAAGAGAGACCCAGTACTTC. Amino acid sequence: CASSQDSRRETQYF. Together with reference TRBV14 and TRBJ2-5, the CDR3 gives the full variable domain: EAGVTQFPSHSVIEKGQTVTLRCDPISGHDNLYWYRRVMGKEIKFLLHFVKESKQDESGMPNNRFLAERTGGTYSTLKVQPAELEDSGVYFCASSQDSRRETQYFGPGTRLLVL.

The chain recombines TRBV6-5 with TRBJ2-1; D might be TRBD2 (6 bases). The V gene lost 3 bases and the J gene lost 7 bases, with 16 bases spanning the gap. CDR1 MNHEY and CDR2 SVGAGI come from the germline V gene. There are 15 residues in the CDR3. CDR3 DNA: TGTGCCAGCAGTTATGGGACTCTATTTGGGAATGAGCAGTTCTTC. Its translation: CASSYGTLFGNEQFF.

As for this clone: A much larger clone lies a single base off, so this may be a read error. This CDR3 is also generated by other DNA sequences in the sample. The rearrangement uses TRBV4-1 and TRBJ1-5; 8 bases are shared with TRBD1. Looked up from germline, CDR1 is MGHRA and CDR2 is YSYEKL. The length of the CDR3 is 16 residues. This CDR3 reads CASSQTGDGDNQPQHF. CDR3 coding DNA: TGCGCCAGTAGCCAGACAGGGGACGGAGACAATCAGCCCCAGCATTTT.

This chain uses TRBV7-6 with TRBJ2-5; 12 bases agree with TRBD2. CDR3 size: 15 residues. Germline V gene data show CDR1 as SGHVS and CDR2 as FNYEAQ. With V trimmed by 5 bases and J by 1 base, 2 bases remained unmatched. CDR3 sequence (DNA): TGTGCCAGCAGCCCGGGACTAGCGGGCCAAGAGACCCAGTACTTC. Its translation: CASSPGLAGQETQYF.

This clone was picked up a small number of times. The chain couples TRBV29-1 to TRBJ1-2; 7 bases line up with TRBD1. This CDR3 contains 13 residues. The V segment lost 7 bases and the J segment 4 bases; nucleotides outside the gene matches: 9. CDR1 and CDR2 (germline): SQVTM, ANQGSEA. The CDR3, as DNA: TGCAGCGCCACTACAGGGGTTCGCTATGGCTACACCTTC. Translating gives CSATTGVRYGYTF.

The chain has TRBV5-1 and TRBJ2-5; D possibly corresponds to TRBD2 (5 bases). Germline V lookup: CDR1 SGHRS, CDR2 YFSETQ. The length of the CDR3 is 15 residues. V was trimmed by 0 bases and J by 3 bases, leaving 12 bases between them. The CDR3 spells CASSLAGHGEETQYF. CDR3 in DNA: TGCGCCAGCAGCTTGGCCGGGCACGGGGAAGAGACCCAGTACTTC.